This T cell receptor (beta chain) was recovered during a study of cytomegalovirus exposure and HLA in healthy donors. Study background: The same platform used for the approximately 700 first-cohort repertoires was also used for the 120 or so validation repertoires, as a later analysis reported. Study-wide findings and caveats: A later analysis found first-cohort TCR clusters tended to co-occur in the 95 to 150 validation repertoires. The study flagged about 150 TCR beta chains as cytomegalovirus-associated. The classifier was said to identify cytomegalovirus status with high specificity and sensitivity.

The data were produced by immunoSEQ multiplex PCR, yet TCRdb's version contains in-frame clones alone and is incomplete. The sample has 170,000 or so clones, about 86% seen once. This clone was counted once. The antigen is unknown. The sequencing input was PBMCs. The sequence was collected from a woman younger than 35 in good health and CMV-seropositive.

This chain's CDR3 is CASSQDQSNQPQHF. Here the CDR3 DNA reads TGCGCCAGCAGCCAAGATCAAAGCAATCAGCCCCAGCATTTT. J is TRBJ1-5 and V is TRBV4-1; D not resolved. Germline lookup yields CDR1 MGHRA and CDR2 YSYEKL. This CDR3 region has 14 residues. The V and J ends lost 0 bases and 1 base respectively, with 4 bases between them.